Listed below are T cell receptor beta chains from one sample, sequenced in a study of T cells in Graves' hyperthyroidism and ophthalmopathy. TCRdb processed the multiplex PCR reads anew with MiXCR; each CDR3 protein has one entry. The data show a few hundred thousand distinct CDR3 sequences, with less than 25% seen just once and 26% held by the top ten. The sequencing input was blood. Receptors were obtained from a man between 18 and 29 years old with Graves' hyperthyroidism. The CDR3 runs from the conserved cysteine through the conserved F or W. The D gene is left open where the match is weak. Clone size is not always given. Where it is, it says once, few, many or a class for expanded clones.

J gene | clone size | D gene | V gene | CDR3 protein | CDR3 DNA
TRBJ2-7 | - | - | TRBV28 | CASSQDQVGAYEQYF | TGCGCCAGCAGCCAAGATCAGGTTGGGGCCTACGAGCAGTACTTC
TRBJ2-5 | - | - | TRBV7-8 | CASSSLRVGGSKTQYF | TGTGCCAGCAGCTCCCTCAGGGTCGGAGGGTCGAAGACCCAGTACTTC
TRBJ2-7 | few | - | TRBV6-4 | CASREGRSYEQYF | TGTGCCAGCAGAGAGGGTAGATCCTACGAGCAGTACTTC
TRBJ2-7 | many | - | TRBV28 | CASSYRIHYEQYF | TGTGCCAGCAGTTATCGGATCCACTACGAGCAGTACTTC
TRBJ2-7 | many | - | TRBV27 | CASSFQLGDSYEQYF | TGTGCCAGCAGTTTTCAATTGGGGGACTCCTACGAGCAGTACTTC
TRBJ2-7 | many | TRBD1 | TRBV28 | CASSAGQDYEQYF | TGTGCCAGCAGTGCGGGACAGGACTACGAGCAGTACTTC
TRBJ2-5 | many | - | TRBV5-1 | CASSVQSGETQYF | TGCGCCAGCAGCGTTCAGTCAGGGGAGACCCAGTACTTC
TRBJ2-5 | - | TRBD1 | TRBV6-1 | CASSELVGQGGETQYF | TGTGCCAGCAGTGAATTAGTTGGACAGGGGGGGGAGACCCAGTACTTC
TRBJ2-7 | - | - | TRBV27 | CASSLSAVEGRGHEQYF | TGTGCCAGCAGTTTATCGGCCGTTGAGGGCAGGGGACACGAGCAGTACTTC
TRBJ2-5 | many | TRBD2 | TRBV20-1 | CSVDRGGQETQYF | TGCAGTGTCGATCGGGGGGGGCAAGAGACCCAGTACTTC
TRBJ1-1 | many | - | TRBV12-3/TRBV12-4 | CASSLGLLPEAFF | TGTGCCAGCAGTTTAGGGCTTCTCCCTGAAGCTTTCTTT
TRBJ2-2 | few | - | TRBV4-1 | CASSHFSGELFF | TGCGCCAGCAGCCACTTTAGTGGGGAGCTGTTTTTT
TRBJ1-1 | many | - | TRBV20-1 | CSARPLFEAFF | TGCAGTGCTAGACCCTTATTTGAAGCTTTCTTT
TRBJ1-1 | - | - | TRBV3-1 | CASSQDYGSEAFF | TGTGCCAGCAGCCAAGACTATGGATCTGAAGCTTTCTTT
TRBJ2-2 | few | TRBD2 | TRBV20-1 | CSANPSGGAVGELFF | TGCAGTGCAAACCCTAGCGGGGGGGCGGTCGGGGAGCTGTTTTTT
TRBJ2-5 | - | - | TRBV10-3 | CAISPSQFLLTQYF | TGTGCCATCAGTCCCTCACAGTTCCTTTTGACCCAGTACTTC
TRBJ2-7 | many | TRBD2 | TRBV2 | CASSEGGGAYEQYF | TGTGCCAGCAGTGAAGGCGGGGGGGCCTACGAGCAGTACTTC
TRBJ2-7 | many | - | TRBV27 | CASSWDSNYEQYF | TGTGCCAGCAGTTGGGACTCAAACTACGAGCAGTACTTC
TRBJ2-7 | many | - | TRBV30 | CAWSVHRPGEQYF | TGTGCCTGGAGTGTACATAGGCCGGGCGAGCAGTACTTC
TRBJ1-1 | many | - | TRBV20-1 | CSARAGPNTEAFF | TGCAGTGCTAGGGCAGGGCCGAACACTGAAGCTTTCTTT
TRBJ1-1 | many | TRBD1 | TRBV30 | CAWSSGGSVNTEAFF | TGTGCCTGGAGTTCAGGGGGCTCGGTGAACACTGAAGCTTTCTTT
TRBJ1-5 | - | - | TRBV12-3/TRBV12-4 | CASSLIQQSPQHF | TGTGCCAGCAGTCTCATACAGCAGTCGCCCCAGCATTTT
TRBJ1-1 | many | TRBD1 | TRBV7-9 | CASSIGGARTEAFF | TGTGCCAGCAGCATAGGGGGCGCGAGGACTGAAGCTTTCTTT
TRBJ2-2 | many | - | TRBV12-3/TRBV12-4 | CASSVRLGGELFF | TGTGCCAGCAGTGTTAGGCTGGGCGGGGAGCTGTTTTTT
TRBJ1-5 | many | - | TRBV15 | CATSREKGAGGWNQPQHF | TGTGCCACCAGCAGAGAAAAGGGAGCGGGGGGGTGGAATCAGCCCCAGCATTTT
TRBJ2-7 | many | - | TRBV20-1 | CSARAGSAYEQYF | TGCAGTGCTAGAGCCGGGTCAGCCTACGAGCAGTACTTC
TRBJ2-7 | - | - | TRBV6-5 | CASSSRREANEQYF | TGTGCCAGCAGTTCCCGGAGGGAGGCGAACGAGCAGTACTTC
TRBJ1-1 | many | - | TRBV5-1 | CASSPKRHVAEAFF | TGCGCCAGCAGCCCCAAAAGACACGTCGCTGAAGCTTTCTTT
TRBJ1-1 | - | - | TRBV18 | CASSPRSRLNTEAFF | TGTGCCAGCTCACCACGGTCCAGGCTGAACACTGAAGCTTTCTTT
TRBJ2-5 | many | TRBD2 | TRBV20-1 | CSASGSSGVRDQETQYF | TGCAGTGCTAGTGGGTCTAGCGGGGTTAGGGACCAAGAGACCCAGTACTTC
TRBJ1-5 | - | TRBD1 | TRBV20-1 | CSARPLRGRGYSNQPQHF | TGCAGTGCTAGGCCCCTTAGGGGGCGGGGGTATAGCAATCAGCCCCAGCATTTT
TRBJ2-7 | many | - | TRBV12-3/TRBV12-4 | CASSNQGPSYEQYF | TGTGCCAGCAGCAACCAGGGACCCTCCTACGAGCAGTACTTC
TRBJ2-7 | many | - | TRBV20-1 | CSARPPGRSNEQYF | TGCAGTGCTAGGCCCCCGGGGCGGTCTAACGAGCAGTACTTC
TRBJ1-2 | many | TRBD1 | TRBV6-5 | CASSSGTGRGGYGYTF | TGTGCCAGCAGTTCTGGGACAGGGAGGGGGGGGTATGGCTACACCTTC
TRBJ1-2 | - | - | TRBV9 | CVSSPTANYGYTF | TGTGTCAGCAGCCCTACAGCAAACTATGGCTACACCTTC
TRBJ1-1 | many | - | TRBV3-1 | CASSQDHKGRVTAEAFF | TGTGCCAGCAGCCAAGATCATAAGGGCAGGGTAACGGCTGAAGCTTTCTTT
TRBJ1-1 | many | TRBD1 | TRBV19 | CASNIRTGWVNTEAFF | TGTGCCAGTAACATCAGGACAGGGTGGGTGAACACTGAAGCTTTCTTT
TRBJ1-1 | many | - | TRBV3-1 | CASSPGGTAAFF | TGTGCCAGCAGCCCCGGCGGGACTGCAGCTTTCTTT
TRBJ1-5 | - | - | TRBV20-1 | CSAHRGVGDQPQHF | TGCAGTGCCCACCGGGGGGTTGGGGATCAGCCCCAGCATTTT
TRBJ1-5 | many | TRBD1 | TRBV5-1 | CASRPTGESNQPQHF | TGCGCCAGCAGACCGACAGGGGAGAGCAATCAGCCCCAGCATTTT
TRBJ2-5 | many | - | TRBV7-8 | CASSLDGQGGETQYF | TGTGCCAGCAGCTTAGACGGACAGGGAGGGGAGACCCAGTACTTC